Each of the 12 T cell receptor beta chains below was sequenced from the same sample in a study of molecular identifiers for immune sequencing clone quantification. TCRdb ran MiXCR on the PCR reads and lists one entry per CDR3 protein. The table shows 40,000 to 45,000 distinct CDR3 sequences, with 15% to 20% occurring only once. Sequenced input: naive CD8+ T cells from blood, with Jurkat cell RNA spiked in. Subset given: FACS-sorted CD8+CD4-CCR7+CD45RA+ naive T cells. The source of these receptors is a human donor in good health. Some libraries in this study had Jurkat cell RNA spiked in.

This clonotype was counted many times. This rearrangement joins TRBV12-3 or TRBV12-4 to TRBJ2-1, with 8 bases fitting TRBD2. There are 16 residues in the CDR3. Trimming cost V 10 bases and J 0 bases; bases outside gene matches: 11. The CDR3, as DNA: TGTGCCACCCATTCAGGACTAGCTTCCTCCTACAATGAGCAGTTCTTC. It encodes CATHSGLASSYNEQFF.

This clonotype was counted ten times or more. This CDR3 reads CASSEETGSTEAFF. The CDR3 bases are TGTGCCAGCAGTGAAGAGACAGGGAGTACTGAAGCTTTCTTT. The chain is built from TRBV2 and TRBJ1-1, with TRBD1 matching 7 bases. With 1 base clipped from V and 5 bases from J, the junction kept 4 bases outside the gene matches. Germline V gene lookup returns CDR1 SNHLY and CDR2 FYNNEI. The CDR3 is 14 residues long.

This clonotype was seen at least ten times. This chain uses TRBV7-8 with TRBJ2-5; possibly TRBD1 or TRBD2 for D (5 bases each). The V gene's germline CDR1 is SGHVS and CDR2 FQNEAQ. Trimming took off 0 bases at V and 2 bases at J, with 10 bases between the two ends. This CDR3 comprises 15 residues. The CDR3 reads CASSLAGVPQETQYF. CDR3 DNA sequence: TGTGCCAGCAGCTTAGCGGGGGTCCCACAAGAGACCCAGTACTTC.

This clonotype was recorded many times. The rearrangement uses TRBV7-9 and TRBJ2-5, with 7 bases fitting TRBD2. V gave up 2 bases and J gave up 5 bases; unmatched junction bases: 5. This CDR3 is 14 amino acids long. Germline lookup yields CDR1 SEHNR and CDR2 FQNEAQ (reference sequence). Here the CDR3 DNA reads TGTGCCAGCAGCTTACTAGCGGAGATGGAGACCCAGTACTTC. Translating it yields CASSLLAEMETQYF. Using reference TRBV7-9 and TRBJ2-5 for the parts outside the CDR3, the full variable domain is DTGVSQNPRHKITKRGQNVTFRCDPISEHNRLYWYRQTLGQGPEFLTYFQNEAQLEKSRLLSDRFSAERPKGSFSTLEIQRTEQGDSAMYLCASSLLAEMETQYFGPGTRLLVL.

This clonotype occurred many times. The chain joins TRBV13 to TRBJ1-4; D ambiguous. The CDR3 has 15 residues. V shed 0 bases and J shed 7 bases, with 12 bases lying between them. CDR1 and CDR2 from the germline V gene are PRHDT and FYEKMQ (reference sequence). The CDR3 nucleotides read TGTGCCAGCAGCTTAGGCCTCCGGGGAGGTGAAAAACTGTTTTTT. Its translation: CASSLGLRGGEKLFF.

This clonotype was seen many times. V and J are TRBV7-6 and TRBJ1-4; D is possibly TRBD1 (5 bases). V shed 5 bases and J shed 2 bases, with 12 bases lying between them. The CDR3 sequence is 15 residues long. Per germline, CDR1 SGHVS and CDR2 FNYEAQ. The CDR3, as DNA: TGTGCCAGCAGCCAAGGGACCGCCACTAATGAAAAACTGTTTTTT. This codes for CASSQGTATNEKLFF.

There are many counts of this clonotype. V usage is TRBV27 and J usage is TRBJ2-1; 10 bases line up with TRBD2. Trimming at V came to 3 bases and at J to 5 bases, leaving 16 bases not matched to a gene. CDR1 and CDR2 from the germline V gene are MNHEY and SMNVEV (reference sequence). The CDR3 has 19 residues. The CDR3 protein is CASSFRPFLLAGSNNEQFF. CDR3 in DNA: TGTGCCAGCAGTTTCCGACCTTTCCTACTAGCGGGATCGAACAATGAGCAGTTCTTC.

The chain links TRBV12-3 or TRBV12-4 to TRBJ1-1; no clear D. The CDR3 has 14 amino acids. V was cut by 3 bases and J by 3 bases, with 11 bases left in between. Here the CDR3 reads CASSFNGLDTEAFF. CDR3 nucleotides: TGTGCCAGCAGTTTCAACGGTTTGGACACTGAAGCTTTCTTT.

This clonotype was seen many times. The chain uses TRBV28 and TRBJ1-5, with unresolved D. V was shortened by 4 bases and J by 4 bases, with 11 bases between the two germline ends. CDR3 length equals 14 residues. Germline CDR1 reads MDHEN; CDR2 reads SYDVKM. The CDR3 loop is CASSSRVPNQPQHF. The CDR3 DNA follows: TGTGCCAGCAGTTCCCGGGTCCCTAATCAGCCCCAGCATTTT.

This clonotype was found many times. The CDR3 region is CASSARTDYYTEAFF. The CDR3 coding sequence is TGTGCCAGCAGTGCCCGGACAGACTACTACACTGAAGCTTTCTTT. This rearrangement joins TRBV6-2 or TRBV6-3 to TRBJ1-1; maybe TRBD1 (6 bases). The germline V gene encodes CDR1 MNHEY and CDR2 SVGEGT. The V end lost 5 bases, the J end lost 3 bases, and 16 bases lay between the germline ends. CDR3 length equals 15 residues.

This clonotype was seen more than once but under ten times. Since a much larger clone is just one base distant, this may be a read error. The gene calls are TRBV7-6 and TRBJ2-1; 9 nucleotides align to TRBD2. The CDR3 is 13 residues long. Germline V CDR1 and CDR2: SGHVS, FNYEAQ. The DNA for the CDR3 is TGTGCCAGCAGCTCGGGACTAGCAGATGAGCAGTCCTTC. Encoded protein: CASSSGLADEQSF.

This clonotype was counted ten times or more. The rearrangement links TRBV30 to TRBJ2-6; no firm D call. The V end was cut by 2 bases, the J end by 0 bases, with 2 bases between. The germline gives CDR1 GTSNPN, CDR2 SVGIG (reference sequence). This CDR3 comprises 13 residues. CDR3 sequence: CAWSPSGANVLTF. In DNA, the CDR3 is TGTGCCTGGAGTCCCTCTGGGGCCAACGTCCTGACTTTC.